This T cell receptor beta chain originates from a study of OX40 agonist ivuxolimab in advanced cancers. TCRdb's table, derived via immunoSEQ multiplex PCR, lists solely in-frame clones and lacks some. The profile shows tens of thousands of clones, less than 90% of them singletons. Germline V gives CDR1 SGDLS, CDR2 YYNGEE. There are 19 residues in the CDR3. The V segment lost 4 bases and the J segment 0 bases; nucleotides outside the gene matches: 18. This clone was observed once. The TCR sequence derives from an adult with an advanced solid tumor such as melanoma, head and neck, liver or kidney cancer. The J gene is TRBJ1-1, the V gene TRBV9; 7 bases map to TRBD1. The sequenced sample was CD4+ or CD8+ T cells sorted from blood, obtained in a trial of the OX40 agonist ivuxolimab. The DNA for the CDR3 is TGTGCCAGCAGCTACTATCCCACAACGGGACAGTCCATGAACACTGAAGCTTTCTTT. Its protein product is CASSYYPTTGQSMNTEAFF.